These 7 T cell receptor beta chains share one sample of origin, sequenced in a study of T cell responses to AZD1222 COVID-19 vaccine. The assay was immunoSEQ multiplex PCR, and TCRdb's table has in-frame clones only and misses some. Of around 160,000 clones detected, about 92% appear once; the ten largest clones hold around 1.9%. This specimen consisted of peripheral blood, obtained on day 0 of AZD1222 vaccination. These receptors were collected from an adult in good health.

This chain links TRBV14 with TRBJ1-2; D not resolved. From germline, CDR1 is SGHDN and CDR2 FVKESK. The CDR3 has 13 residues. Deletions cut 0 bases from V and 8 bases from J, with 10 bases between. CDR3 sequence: CASSQDRQTGYTF. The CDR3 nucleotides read TGTGCCAGCAGCCAAGACCGGCAGACGGGCTACACCTTC.

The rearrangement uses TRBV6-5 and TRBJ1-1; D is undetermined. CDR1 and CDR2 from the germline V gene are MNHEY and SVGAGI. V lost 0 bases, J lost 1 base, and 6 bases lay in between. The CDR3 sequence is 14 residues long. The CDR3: CASSYSWANTEAFF. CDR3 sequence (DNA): TGTGCCAGCAGTTACTCTTGGGCGAACACTGAAGCTTTCTTT.

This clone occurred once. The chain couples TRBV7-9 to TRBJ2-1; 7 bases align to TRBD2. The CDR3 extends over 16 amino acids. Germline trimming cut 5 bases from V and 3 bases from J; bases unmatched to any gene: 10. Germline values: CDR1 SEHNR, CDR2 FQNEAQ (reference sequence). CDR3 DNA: TGTGCCAGCAGCCCAGAAGCGGGAACGTACTACAATGAGCAGTTCTTC. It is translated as CASSPEAGTYYNEQFF.

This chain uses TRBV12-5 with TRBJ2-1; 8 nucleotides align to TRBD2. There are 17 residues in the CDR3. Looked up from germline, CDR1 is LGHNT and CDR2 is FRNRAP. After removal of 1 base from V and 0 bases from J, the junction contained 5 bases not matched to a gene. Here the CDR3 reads CASGLGLLADSYNEQFF. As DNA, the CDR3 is TGTGCTAGTGGTTTGGGACTACTAGCGGACTCCTACAATGAGCAGTTCTTC.

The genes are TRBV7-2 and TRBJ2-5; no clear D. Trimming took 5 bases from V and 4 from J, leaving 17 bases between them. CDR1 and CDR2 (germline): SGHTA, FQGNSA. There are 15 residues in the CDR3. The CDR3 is CASSLNLGSSETQYF. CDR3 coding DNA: TGTGCCAGCAGCCTAAACCTGGGGTCGTCAGAGACCCAGTACTTC.

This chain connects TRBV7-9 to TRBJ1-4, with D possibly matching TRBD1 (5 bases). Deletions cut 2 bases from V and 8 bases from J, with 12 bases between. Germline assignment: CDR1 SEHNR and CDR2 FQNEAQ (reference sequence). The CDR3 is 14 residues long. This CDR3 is CASSLRQGGEKLFF. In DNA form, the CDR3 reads TGTGCCAGCAGCTTAAGGCAGGGTGGCGAAAAACTGTTTTTT.

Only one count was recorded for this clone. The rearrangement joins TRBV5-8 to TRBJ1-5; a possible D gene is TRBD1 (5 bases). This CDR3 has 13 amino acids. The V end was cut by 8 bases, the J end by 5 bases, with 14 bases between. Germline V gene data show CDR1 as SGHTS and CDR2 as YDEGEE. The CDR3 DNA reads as TGTGCCAGTAGGGACCCGAGGTATCAGCCCCAGCATTTT. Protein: CASRDPRYQPQHF.